Following are 9 T cell receptor beta chains from one sample sequenced in a study of T cell repertoires in cytomegalovirus infection. TCRdb re-analysed the reads in MiXCR, keeping a single row per CDR3 protein. The sample contains around 330,000 distinct CDR3 sequences, under 20% of which appear only once. Material for sequencing was PBMCs. Every receptor here comes from a human donor in good health (CMV status not recorded). Some clones in this sample may be carry-over from other donors' samples.

This rearrangement joins TRBV20-1 to TRBJ1-2; D might be TRBD1 (5 bases). Germline V gene data show CDR1 as DFQATT and CDR2 as SNEGSKA (reference sequence). The CDR3 has 14 residues. V shed 6 bases and J shed 0 bases, with 14 bases lying between them. In nucleotides, the CDR3 is TGCAGTGCCCAGGGCCAGGCCGCTAACTATGGCTACACCTTC. Its protein is CSAQGQAANYGYTF.

This clonotype has at least ten counts. This sequence joins TRBV28 and TRBJ2-7; TRBD2 might be the D (6 bases). The CDR3 spans 16 residues. CDR1 is MDHEN, CDR2 SYDVKM, per germline. V was clipped by 5 bases and J by 0 bases, with 17 bases between them. The CDR3 here is CASSPPGVGGSYEQYF. The CDR3 region has the DNA TGTGCCAGCAGTCCCCCGGGGGTCGGCGGCTCCTACGAGCAGTACTTC.

This clonotype was observed a handful of times. V is TRBV20-1 and J is TRBJ2-7, with D possibly matching TRBD1 (5 bases). In germline, CDR1 is DFQATT, CDR2 SNEGSKA (reference sequence). Between the trimmed V and J ends, which lost 4 bases and 6 bases, there was a span of 13 bases. This CDR3 contains 12 residues. The DNA for the CDR3 is TGCAGTGCTATTAACGACAGAGGCGAGCAGTACTTC. It is translated as CSAINDRGEQYF.

This clonotype was seen a few times. The chain has TRBV7-9 and TRBJ1-3; a weak D match, TRBD1 (5 bases). The CDR3 sequence is 15 residues long. V lost 10 bases, J lost 2 bases, and 18 bases lay in between. Germline lookup yields CDR1 SEHNR and CDR2 FQNEAQ (reference sequence). The CDR3 nucleotides read TGTGCCACCACCAAGGGGACGAACGCTGGAAACACCATATATTTT. As protein: CATTKGTNAGNTIYF. Using reference TRBV7-9 and TRBJ1-3 for the parts outside the CDR3, the full variable domain is DTGVSQNPRHKITKRGQNVTFRCDPISEHNRLYWYRQTLGQGPEFLTYFQNEAQLEKSRLLSDRFSAERPKGSFSTLEIQRTEQGDSAMYLCATTKGTNAGNTIYFGEGSWLTVV.

This clonotype was seen only a few times. V is TRBV29-1 and J is TRBJ2-1, with 7 bases aligning to TRBD1. V was pared by 7 bases and J by 4 bases, with 7 bases of the junction left unmatched. The CDR3 is made up of 13 amino acids. Germline-derived CDR1 and CDR2 are SQVTM and ANQGSEA. Written as DNA, the CDR3 is TGCAGCGACCGGGACAGAAAGTACAATGAGCAGTTCTTC. The encoded protein is CSDRDRKYNEQFF.

Points on this clonotype: Since no conserved phenylalanine or tryptophan closes the CDR3, a read error is the likely cause. The rearrangement uses TRBV10-3 and TRBJ1-5, with a possible D match to TRBD1 (5 bases). Germline CDR1 ENHRY, CDR2 SYGVKD. There are 15 residues in the CDR3. Trimming left V 2 bases short and J 2 bases short, with 10 bases between. The CDR3 loop is CAISEKGVGNQPQHL. Here the CDR3 DNA reads TGTGCCATCAGTGAGAAAGGGGTCGGCAATCAGCCCCAGCATCTT.

This clonotype was found many times. This chain connects TRBV18 to TRBJ1-1, with TRBD1 as a possible D gene (6 bases). Germline values: CDR1 KGHSH, CDR2 LQKENI. V was cut by 3 bases and J by 8 bases, with 16 bases left in between. The CDR3 is made up of 14 amino acids. The CDR3 region has the DNA TGTGCCAGCTCACCGTGGAACAGGGTACAGGAAGCTTTCTTT. Translating it yields CASSPWNRVQEAFF.

This clonotype was seen a handful of times. V usage is TRBV6-2 or TRBV6-3 and J usage is TRBJ2-2; no definite D call. Trimming cost V 3 bases and J 6 bases, with 14 bases left between them. CDR1 and CDR2 from the germline V gene are MNHEY and SVGEGT. This CDR3 is 15 amino acids long. The CDR3, as DNA: TGTGCCAGCAGTTATTCTTCAGCTGGGGCCGGGGAGCTGTTTTTT. As protein: CASSYSSAGAGELFF.

V gene TRBV6-5 combines with J gene TRBJ2-7, with D possibly TRBD1 on 6 matching bases. Germline CDR1 is MNHEY and CDR2 is SVGAGI. Between the trimmed V and J ends, which lost 0 bases and 3 bases, there was a span of 18 bases. The CDR3 length is 17 residues. CDR3 sequence: CASSYSTAGQIVYEQYF. DNA for the CDR3: TGTGCCAGCAGTTACTCGACCGCCGGACAGATTGTCTACGAGCAGTACTTC.